A single TCR beta chain is shown here with its context. This CDR3 spans 14 amino acids. Germline-derived CDR1 and CDR2 are MNHEY and SMNVEV (reference sequence). The V end lost 1 base, the J end lost 1 base, and 7 bases lay between the germline ends. Repertoires were generated with immunoSEQ multiplex PCR, while TCRdb's copy carries only in-frame clones and drops some. The profile shows about 17,000 clones, over 70% of them singletons. The data belong to a study of early stage breast cancer tumors. For the study at large: Invasive lobular carcinomas made up about 30% of the 12 ER+/PR+/HER2- tumors.

This clonotype was obtained from a person between 65 and 79 years old with breast cancer. Sequenced material: blood. The gene calls are TRBV27 and TRBJ1-1; D is undetermined. The CDR3 DNA reads as TGTGCCAGCAGTTTATGGAGGGAGAACACTGAAGCTTTCTTT. It specifies CASSLWRENTEAFF.